The rows below give T cell receptor beta chains drawn from one sample of a study of cytomegalovirus exposure and HLA in healthy donors. Using immunoSEQ multiplex PCR, the repertoire was profiled, and TCRdb retains in-frame clones only, with some absent. The sample data list around 130,000 clones. The sequenced material came from PBMCs. All receptors come from a woman aged 40-49 years in good health and CMV-seronegative. The CDR3 runs from the conserved cysteine through the conserved F or W. A D gene is named only where the DNA matches it firmly.

>TRBJ2-1|TRBV28|TRBD2
TGTGCCAGCAGTCCCGGGGGAGGGGTCAATGAGCAGTTCTTC
CASSPGGGVNEQFF
>TRBJ1-1|TRBV10-3|.
TGTGCCATCGAGGGAGGGCGGGGGAACACTGAAGCTTTCTTT
CAIEGGRGNTEAFF
>TRBJ1-2|TRBV19|TRBD1
TGTGCCAGTAGTTTGGACAGGGACAACTATGGCTACACCTTC
CASSLDRDNYGYTF
>TRBJ2-7|TRBV10-2|.
TGCGCCAGCAGCCGGGGAGGGGGGCAAGTCAACGAGCAGTACTTC
CASSRGGGQVNEQYF
>TRBJ1-3|TRBV10-3|TRBD1
TGTGCCATCAGTGAGTTCATCGGGACAGGGTCGCCTGGAAACACCATATATTTT
CAISEFIGTGSPGNTIYF
>TRBJ1-6|TRBV10-2|.
TGCGCCAGCAGACACACCTCCTATAATTCACCCCTCCACTTT
CASRHTSYNSPLHF
>TRBJ1-2|TRBV28|.
TGTGCCAGCACCAGTTCTAACTATGGCTACACCTTC
CASTSSNYGYTF
>TRBJ1-4|TRBV4-3|TRBD1
TGCGCCAGCAGCCCAGAGTTAGGAGGGGGCCGAAAACTGTTTTTT
CASSPELGGGRKLFF
>TRBJ1-4|TRBV2|.
TGTGCCAGCAGTGAAGCTGGGGGCGCAAATGAAAAACTGTTTTTT
CASSEAGGANEKLFF
>TRBJ1-4|TRBV6-5|TRBD1
TGTGCCAGCAGTTACTCGTTAGGGGGCTTGGAAAAACTGTTTTTT
CASSYSLGGLEKLFF
>TRBJ1-5|TRBV2|TRBD1
TGTGCCAGCAGTGCGGGACAGGTGTATCAGCCCCAGCATTTT
CASSAGQVYQPQHF
>TRBJ1-4|TRBV6-1|.
TGTGCCACGTCCGCGGCCTTTAATGAAAAACTGTTTTTT
CATSAAFNEKLFF
>TRBJ2-5|TRBV19|.
TGTGCCAGTAGTACCACTACTGGGACCCAGTACTTC
CASSTTTGTQYF
>TRBJ1-1|TRBV10-3|.
TGTGCCACCAAGGGGGATGCTGAAGCTTTCTTT
CATKGDAEAFF
>TRBJ1-2|TRBV9|.
TGTGCCAGCAGCCTGGGAGGGACGTCGGCCACTAGTGGCTACACCTTC
CASSLGGTSATSGYTF
>TRBJ1-1|TRBV4-2|TRBD1
TGTGCCAGCAGCCAAGTTGGCGGGACAGGGGTTTTGGCTGAAGCTTTCTTT
CASSQVGGTGVLAEAFF
>TRBJ2-3|TRBV29-1|TRBD2
TGCAGCGTTCATACTAGCGGGAGATTTTCCGATACGCAGTATTTT
CSVHTSGRFSDTQYF
>TRBJ2-1|TRBV5-1|TRBD2
TGCGCCAGCAGCCCGCCGGGACTAGCTTTGAATGAGCAGTTCTTC
CASSPPGLALNEQFF
>TRBJ2-2|TRBV7-8|.
TGTGCCAGCAGCTTAGGGGGCGCGAACACCGGGGAGCTGTTTTTT
CASSLGGANTGELFF
>TRBJ2-3|TRBV5-1|.
TGCGCCAGCAGCCCTGGAGAACCCACAGATACGCAGTATTTT
CASSPGEPTDTQYF
>TRBJ1-1|TRBV9|TRBD1
TGTGCCAGCAGACCTGGGGACAGGAGGAACACTGAAGCTTTCTTT
CASRPGDRRNTEAFF
>TRBJ2-1|TRBV5-1|TRBD2
TGCGCCAGCAGCTTGGAACCGCGGGGGGGCCTCAATGAGCAGTTCTTC
CASSLEPRGGLNEQFF
>TRBJ2-3|TRBV15|TRBD1
TGTGCCACCGCGGCGACGATCCGCGGACAGGGCAGCACAGATACGCAGTATTTT
CATAATIRGQGSTDTQYF
>TRBJ2-5|TRBV7-8|TRBD2
TGTGCCAGCAGCTTGGGAGGGAGTCAGACCCAGTACTTC
CASSLGGSQTQYF
>TRBJ1-2|TRBV10-3|.
TGTGCCATCTCTGGGGGGGACGGATATGGCTACACCTTC
CAISGGDGYGYTF
>TRBJ1-1|TRBV5-1|.
TGCGCCAGCAGCACCTACAGGGAGAACACTGAAGCTTTCTTT
CASSTYRENTEAFF
>TRBJ2-7|TRBV18|TRBD1
TGTGCCAGCTCCCCTTACCGGGACAGGGTATACGAGCAGTACTTC
CASSPYRDRVYEQYF
>TRBJ1-1|TRBV4-1|TRBD1
TGCGCCAGCAGCCTGGGACAGGGGGTGGAAGCTTTCTTT
CASSLGQGVEAFF
>TRBJ2-2|TRBV7-3|.
TGTGCCAGCAGCTTAACCCTACAGGGTAACACCGGGGAGCTGTTTTTT
CASSLTLQGNTGELFF
>TRBJ2-5|TRBV6-5|.
TGTGCCAGCAGTTACCGGGGGGCTCAAGAGACCCAGTACTTC
CASSYRGAQETQYF
>TRBJ2-6|TRBV7-3|.
TGTGCCAGCAGCTTAACGCGAGACTCTGGGGCCAACGTCCTGACTTTC
CASSLTRDSGANVLTF
>TRBJ1-1|TRBV6-5|TRBD1
TGTGCCAGCAGTGACAGGGGGCGGTGGGCTTTCTTT
CASSDRGRWAFF
>TRBJ1-1|TRBV5-4|TRBD1
TGTGCCAGCAGCTTTGGGACAGGGGACACTGAAGCTTTCTTT
CASSFGTGDTEAFF
>TRBJ1-2|TRBV4-3|.
TGCGCCAGCAGCCAAGATACGGCAGCGACGTTTTATGGCTACACCTTC
CASSQDTAATFYGYTF
>TRBJ1-2|TRBV29-1|.
TGCAGCGCAGGGGATGGGGCTAGGTATGGCTACACCTTC
CSAGDGARYGYTF
>TRBJ1-5|TRBV7-2|TRBD1
TGTGCCAGCAGCTTAGGACAGGGGCAGGGTCAGCCCCAGCATTTT
CASSLGQGQGQPQHF
>TRBJ1-2|TRBV28|.
TGTGCCAGCCGTCCGGGCCTAGCAAACTATGGCTACACCTTC
CASRPGLANYGYTF
>TRBJ1-5|TRBV27|.
TGTGCCAGCAGTTTAGCACAGTACAATCAGCCCCAGCATTTT
CASSLAQYNQPQHF
>TRBJ2-7|TRBV28|TRBD1
TGTGCCACTGCGACAGGGGGAGGGTACGAGCAGTACTTC
CATATGGGYEQYF
>TRBJ2-6|TRBV29-1|.
TGCAGCGTTGGCAGTTCCTCTGGGGCCAACGTCCTGACTTTC
CSVGSSSGANVLTF
>TRBJ1-3|TRBV2|TRBD1
TGTGCTCGGGGCGGGAACAGGGGCTCTGGAAACACCATATATTTT
CARGGNRGSGNTIYF
>TRBJ1-5|TRBV2|.
TGTGCCAGCAGTGGCCAGGGGTCCATACGCAATCAGCCCCAGCATTTT
CASSGQGSIRNQPQHF
>TRBJ2-7|TRBV7-2|.
TGTGCCAGCAGCTTAGCTGGGAGCTCCTACGAGCAGTACTTC
CASSLAGSSYEQYF
>TRBJ2-5|TRBV5-6|TRBD1
TGTGCCAGCAGCAATCCGGGACAGGAGGGAGAGACCCAGTACTTC
CASSNPGQEGETQYF
>TRBJ2-6|TRBV18|.
TGTGCCAGCTCATTAACAGAGCCTGGGGCCAACGTCCTGACTTTC
CASSLTEPGANVLTF
>TRBJ2-3|TRBV11-3|.
TGTGCCAGCAGCCGGGGCGGGGAGCGCACAGATACGCAGTATTTT
CASSRGGERTDTQYF
>TRBJ1-5|TRBV10-2|.
TGCGCCAGCAGTGAGGGGGCGCGGGGGGTTCAGCCCCAGCATTTT
CASSEGARGVQPQHF
>TRBJ1-1|TRBV4-3|.
TGCGCCAGCAGCCAAGAGCGGTATATGAACACTGAAGCTTTCTTT
CASSQERYMNTEAFF
>TRBJ1-4|TRBV6-4|TRBD1
TGTGCCAGCAGGACAGGGGAGGGAGAAAAACTGTTTTTT
CASRTGEGEKLFF